This T cell receptor beta chain was retrieved from a study of T cells in Graves' hyperthyroidism and ophthalmopathy. Amplification of TCR beta CDR3 regions was performed using RNA transcripts as template. HTBI primers were used for first-round RT-PCR of the TCR CDR3. TCRdb used MiXCR to reprocess the multiplex PCR reads, holding one entry per CDR3 protein. This table holds some 300,000 distinct CDR3 sequences, 15% to 20% found once. This clonotype was observed a handful of times. Its specificity is unknown. Reasons for excluding patients were uncontrolled infection, other autoimmune disease, pregnancy or lactation. Orbital computed tomography and thyroid ultrasound, together with serum TRAb and thyroxine and clinical symptoms, were used for diagnoses. V lost 5 bases and J lost 4; bases outside the gene matches: 7. The CDR3 is made up of 14 amino acids. Germline V gene data show CDR1 as LNHDA and CDR2 as SQIVND (reference sequence).

The study's findings and limits: Ophthalmopathy was distinguished from stable hyperthyroidism by 13 V-J signatures. Before onset, by a median of approximately 5.9 months, the model predicted ophthalmopathy.

Sequencing was done on a sample of blood. The sequence derives from a man between 45 and 60 years old with Graves' ophthalmopathy. The rearrangement uses TRBV19 and TRBJ2-5; the match to TRBD1 covers 7 bases. The CDR3 DNA is TGTGCCAGTAGTGCCGACAGGGTTCGAGAGACCCAGTACTTC. It specifies CASSADRVRETQYF.